This T cell receptor beta chain was profiled in a study of blood T cell repertoires in COVID-19. Study-wide background: The study drew acute and convalescent COVID-19 samples from the United States, Italy and Spain.

The protocol was immunoSEQ multiplex PCR, while the TCRdb copy is restricted to in-frame clones and leaves out a portion. The data contain just under 95,000 clones, around three quarters of them singletons. This CDR3 has 14 amino acids. CDR1 and CDR2 from the germline V gene are WNHNN and SYGVQD (reference sequence). Details on this clone: Relative to the germline gene, one junction end is altered; a read error may explain this.

The source is a man between 45 and 60 years old who had recovered from COVID-19. The sequenced material came from peripheral blood. The chain links TRBV10-1 to TRBJ2-7; 13 nucleotides match TRBD2. This CDR3 reads CASSAGTSGVPDHF. The CDR3 nucleotides are TGCGCCAGCAGTGCCGGGACTAGCGGGGTCCCCGATCACTTC.